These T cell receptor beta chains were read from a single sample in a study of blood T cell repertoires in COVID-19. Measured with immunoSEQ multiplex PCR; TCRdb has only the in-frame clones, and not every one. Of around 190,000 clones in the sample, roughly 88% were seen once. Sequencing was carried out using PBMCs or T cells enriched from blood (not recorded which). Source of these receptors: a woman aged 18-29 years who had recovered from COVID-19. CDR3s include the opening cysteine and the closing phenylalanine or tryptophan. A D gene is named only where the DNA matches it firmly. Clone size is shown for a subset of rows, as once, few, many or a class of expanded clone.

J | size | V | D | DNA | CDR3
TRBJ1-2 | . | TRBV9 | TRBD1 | TGTGCCAGCGGTGTTCAGAAGACAGGGGAGTTTTTCGTTAGCTTC | CASGVQKTGEFFVSF
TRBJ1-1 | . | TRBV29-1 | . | TGCAGCGTTGAATACAGATATGAAGCTTTCTTT | CSVEYRYEAFF
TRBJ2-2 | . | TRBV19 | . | TGTGCCAGTAGTGCCACAGGGCCTAGGGAGCTGTTTTTT | CASSATGPRELFF
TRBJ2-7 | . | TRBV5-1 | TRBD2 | TGCGCCAGCAGACCCGGCGGGAGCGGTTACGAGCAGTACTTC | CASRPGGSGYEQYF
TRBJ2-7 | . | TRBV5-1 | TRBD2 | TGCGCCAGCAGCTTGGAGGCGGGAGAGCACTACGAGCAGTACTTC | CASSLEAGEHYEQYF
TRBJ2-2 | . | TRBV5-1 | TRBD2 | TGCGCCAGCAGCCGCATAGCGGGAGTGCCCGGGGAGCTGTTTTTT | CASSRIAGVPGELFF
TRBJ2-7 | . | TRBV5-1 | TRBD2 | TGCGCCAGCAGCTTGAGGTCCGCGGTAGGACTAGCGGGAGGGCCTCGTTACGAGCAGTACTTC | CASSLRSAVGLAGGPRYEQYF
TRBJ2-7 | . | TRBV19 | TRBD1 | TGTGCCAGTAGTATCCAGGGGGCGGTTGAGCAGTACTTC | CASSIQGAVEQYF
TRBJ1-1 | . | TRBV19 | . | TGTGCCAGTATCGGAAAAGCAGGGGAAGCTTTCTTT | CASIGKAGEAFF
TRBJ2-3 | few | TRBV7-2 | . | TGTGCCAGCAGCTTAGGGGGCCCAGATACGCAGTATTTT | CASSLGGPDTQYF
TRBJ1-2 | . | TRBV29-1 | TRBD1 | TGCAGCGTTGGTCAGGGGGGATCTCATGGCTACACCTTC | CSVGQGGSHGYTF
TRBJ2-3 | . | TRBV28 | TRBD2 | TGTGCCACCTCCGGGACTAGCGGCGCTTATACGCAGTATTTT | CATSGTSGAYTQYF
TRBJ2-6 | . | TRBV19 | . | TGTGCCAGTAAAGGACAGTCTGGGGCCAACGTCCTGACTTTC | CASKGQSGANVLTF
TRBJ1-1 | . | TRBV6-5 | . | TGTGCCTGCCGGAGGACAGCTGAAGCTTTCTTT | CACRRTAEAFF
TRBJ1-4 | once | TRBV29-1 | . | TGCAGCGTTTTAGCGGAAAAACTGTTTTTT | CSVLAEKLFF
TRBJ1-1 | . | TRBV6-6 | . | TGTGCCAGCAGTACCCAAACAGTCATGAACACTGAAGCTTTCTTT | CASSTQTVMNTEAFF
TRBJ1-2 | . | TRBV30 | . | TGTGCCTGGAGGGCAAGTTTGGGGCTCTATGGCTACACCTTC | CAWRASLGLYGYTF
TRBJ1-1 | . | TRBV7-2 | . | TGTGCCAGCAGCTTAGGTTACGGGGTGAACACTGAAGCTTTCTTT | CASSLGYGVNTEAFF
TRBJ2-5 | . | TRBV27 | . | TGTGCCACCCACTACGAGGAGACCCAGTACTTC | CATHYEETQYF
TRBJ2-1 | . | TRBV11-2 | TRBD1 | TGTGCCAGCAGCTTAGAACAGGGGGTAGGTTCTAGCTCCTACAATGAGCAGTTCTTC | CASSLEQGVGSSSYNEQFF
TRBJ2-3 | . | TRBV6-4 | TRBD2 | TGTGCCAGCAGCGATTTAGCGGGGGGGGCAAGCACGCAGTATTTT | CASSDLAGGASTQYF
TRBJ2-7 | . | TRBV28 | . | TGTGCCAGCAGTCCTCCGGGACTCAAGGGCGAGCAGTACTTC | CASSPPGLKGEQYF